This T cell receptor beta chain emerged from a study of shared clonotypes between healthy human individuals (dated by TCRdb to about 2020). As for the study more broadly: A few men and two women, aged 18 to 49 years, made up the cohort. Per donor, three plates each were used for CD4 naive and CD4 memory, two for CD8 naive, and one for CD8 memory. The study deeply sequenced blood TCR repertoires of about 5 healthy adults to estimate repertoire size and the extent of clonotype sharing between individuals. To increase sequencing depth and limit assay-specific biases, TCR repertoire library preparation and sequencing were carried out by different laboratories using diverse techniques. Per donor, leukapheresis produced somewhere between about 0.85 and 9.5 billion PBMCs. Overall results and qualifications from the work: Higher generation probabilities were observed for clonotypes shared by all four sorted-subset donors than for non-shared clonotypes. Sharing across a few donors was observed for around 4.8% of naive CD4, 3.5% of naive CD8, about 2.3% of memory CD4, and around 0.44% of memory CD8 clonotypes. Incomplete sequencing was indicated by rarefaction of sorted-subset datasets, despite the large sequencing depth. Sampling was restricted to blood, and TCR repertoires in tissue are likely to differ from TCR repertoires in blood. Because the study included only a small number of donors, the genetic and exposure-history diversity represented was limited. Based on pairwise subsampling, the degree of clonotype sharing among donors was expected to be affected by sequencing depth. Estimated clonotype richness was generally larger for naive than for memory subsets.

The donors were healthy, HIV-negative adults with no recently reported acute infections or vaccinations. Every donor was a Caucasian adult residing in Nashville, Tennessee, USA. Magnetic negative selection was used to enrich CD4+ T cells, after which naive cells were positively selected on CD45RA and the negative fraction became the memory subset. Blood was collected by leukapheresis, and PBMCs were isolated by Ficoll-Histopaque density gradient centrifugation and then cryopreserved in liquid nitrogen vapor phase. Analytical flow cytometry was used to check the purity and quantity of every magnetically sorted T cell population. Genomic DNA was isolated from each sorted fraction and quantified by UV absorbance on a Nanodrop 2000c. Spanning cysteine to phenylalanine, the CDR3 consists of 17 amino acids. Only the CDR3 DNA is retained, 51 bases long and in frame from the first base. The germline V end is reduced by 4 bases and the J end by 3 bases; junction bases left unmatched: 9. CDR1 and CDR2 were assigned from the germline V gene as MGHRA and YSYEKL.

On this clone: It has no known antigen specificity. The record has no base qualities; no much larger clone is one base away.

Using the deep immunoSEQ assay, TCR CDR3 regions were amplified from genomic DNA by multiplex PCR. Genomic DNA extracted from each cell subset was distributed evenly over all wells of several immunoSEQ 96-well plates, and each plate served as one replicate. Each replicate PCR for sorted subsets received around 200 ng genomic DNA, equal to about 29,000 T cell genomes. The purified libraries were quantified using a Qubit 3.0 fluorometer, sized with a Bioanalyzer 2100, and then quantified again using the KAPA Library Quantification kit. A separate single-read 150-cycle Illumina NextSeq 550 flow cell was used to sequence each immunoSEQ 96-well plate. Per the source publication's procedure: Because the immunoSEQ output held only junctional sequences and lacked quality scores, the filtering could not match the filtering applied to full-length reads. Sequences were annotated with PyIR, a Python wrapper for IgBLAST v1.9, and V/J genes and CDR3 were assigned using IMGT germline references. Any read was removed if the V/J assignment was weak (E-value above 1e-6), the CDR3 was missing, or the read contained stop codons, out-of-frame junctions, or ambiguous translated residues. A V3J clonotype was defined by an identical inferred V gene, J gene, and CDR3 amino acid sequence. Percentage overlap between repertoires was calculated by dividing the number of shared unique clonotypes by the size of the smaller repertoire. Richness of each repertoire was evaluated using RTK rarefaction, the Chao1 estimator, and Recon v2.1 estimates of unobserved clonotypes. For all TCRbeta clonotypes obtained by the gDNA method from several donors, generation probabilities were computed with OLGA. TCRdb holds this immuneACCESS table with in-frame rearrangements only. Some clones are missing; in checked studies, unresolved V genes explain under half, and the rest has no known cause. V and J calls and clone size are as listed in that table; D and trimming were resolved from the DNA. Within this sample are 600,000 to 750,000 clones, with approximately 75% of them counted one time only. Under 2% of the sample belongs to the ten largest clones.

The chain joins TRBV4-1 to TRBJ2-5, and 12 junctional nucleotides match TRBD2. The receptor was derived from a woman between 25 and 40 years old in good health. Sequencing was performed on memory CD4+ T cells sorted from blood. Interpreted using the paper, the cell subset or site label stands for: CD45RA-negative fraction. The CDR3 corresponds to CASSLIAGLAGKETQYF. The DNA reads TGCGCCAGCAGCCTGATTGCAGGACTAGCGGGGAAAGAGACCCAGTACTTC.